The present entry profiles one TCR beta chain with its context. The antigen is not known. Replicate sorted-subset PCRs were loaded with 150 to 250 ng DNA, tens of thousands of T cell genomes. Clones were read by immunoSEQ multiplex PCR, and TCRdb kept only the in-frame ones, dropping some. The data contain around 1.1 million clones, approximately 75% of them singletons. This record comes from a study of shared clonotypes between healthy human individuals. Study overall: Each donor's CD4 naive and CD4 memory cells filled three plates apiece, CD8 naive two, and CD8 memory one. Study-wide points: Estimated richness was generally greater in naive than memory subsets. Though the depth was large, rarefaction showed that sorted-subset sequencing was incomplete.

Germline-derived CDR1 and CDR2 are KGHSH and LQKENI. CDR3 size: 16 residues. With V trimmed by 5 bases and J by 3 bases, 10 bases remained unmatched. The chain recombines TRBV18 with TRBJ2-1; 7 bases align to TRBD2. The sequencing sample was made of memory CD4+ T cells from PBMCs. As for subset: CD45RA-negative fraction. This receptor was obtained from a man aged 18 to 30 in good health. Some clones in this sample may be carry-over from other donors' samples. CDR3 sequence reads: CASSTREGKNYNEQFF. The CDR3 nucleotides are TGTGCCAGCTCAACAAGGGAGGGAAAAAACTACAATGAGCAGTTCTTC.